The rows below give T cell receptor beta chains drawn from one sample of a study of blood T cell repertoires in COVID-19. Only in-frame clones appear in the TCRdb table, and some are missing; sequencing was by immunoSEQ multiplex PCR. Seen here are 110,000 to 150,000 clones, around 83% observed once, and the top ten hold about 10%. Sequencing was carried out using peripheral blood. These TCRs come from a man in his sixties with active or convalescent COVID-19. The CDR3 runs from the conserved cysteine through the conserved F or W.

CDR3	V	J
CASSQNRGRDSPLHF	TRBV18	TRBJ1-6
CASSLDRAYEQYF	TRBV5-1	TRBJ2-7
CASSDSGSSYNEQFF	TRBV9	TRBJ2-1
CASTQDYGYTF	TRBV19	TRBJ1-2
CAWSPWGGGQPQHF	TRBV30	TRBJ1-5
CASSPPLGPDTQYF	TRBV18	TRBJ2-3
CASSSDRRGNQPQHF	TRBV6-5	TRBJ1-5
CASRIAGVSDNEQFF	TRBV19	TRBJ2-1
CASSPGATTYGYTF	TRBV18	TRBJ1-2
CASSISQLYNEQFF	TRBV19	TRBJ2-1
CASSVLVTQTQNYGYTF	TRBV7-9	TRBJ1-2
CASRLLTSGGDNEQFF	TRBV27	TRBJ2-1
CASSQEGRRGGKLFF	TRBV4-3	TRBJ1-4
CASSRLEASHSYTF	TRBV5-1	TRBJ1-2
CASSGEQLAKNIQYF	TRBV2	TRBJ2-4
CASSSFYHSSYEQYF	TRBV7-9	TRBJ2-7
CASSLRVGGRPSYEQYF	TRBV5-1	TRBJ2-7
CASSQPVRQGRELSGYTF	TRBV4-3	TRBJ1-2
CASSPRGMSEQFF	TRBV6-5	TRBJ2-1
CASSLAVGSGELFF	TRBV5-1	TRBJ2-2
CASTKTGNYGYTF	TRBV6-6	TRBJ1-2
CASSLYTGAGANVLTF	TRBV5-1	TRBJ2-6
CASSYSRQGAYEQYF	TRBV6-5	TRBJ2-7
CARSRRPGTGEEGYTF	TRBV5-3	TRBJ1-2
CASSALPVTDTQYF	TRBV6-5	TRBJ2-3
CASSQDKAGTGDYGYTF	TRBV3-1/TRBV3-2	TRBJ1-2
CASSLGRGNGNSPLHF	TRBV11-2	TRBJ1-6
CASSFLGTGLEKLFF	TRBV7-8	TRBJ1-4
CASRPGPHSGANVLTF	TRBV27	TRBJ2-6
CASSSRETQYF	TRBV7-2	TRBJ2-3
CSVRTGATDNSPLHF	TRBV29-1	TRBJ1-6
CASSHETSGRARNNEQFF	TRBV3-1/TRBV3-2	TRBJ2-1
CASKHGQGGNTIYF	TRBV19	TRBJ1-3
CASSSLTGLDYGYTF	TRBV27	TRBJ1-2
CASSPDGSSYNEQFF	TRBV11-3	TRBJ2-1
CASMGTSGSLGEQFF	TRBV19	TRBJ2-1
CAWSVVPGHNSPLHF	TRBV30	TRBJ1-6
CASSQFAGSSYNEQFF	TRBV14	TRBJ2-1
CASSGLAGSSYNEQFF	TRBV2	TRBJ2-1
CASSSTGILNTEAFF	TRBV7-8	TRBJ1-1
CASSSGQGLEAFF	TRBV3-1/TRBV3-2	TRBJ1-1
CASSLGQRGGTDTQYF	TRBV7-6	TRBJ2-3
CASTSRGGSETQYF	TRBV3-1/TRBV3-2	TRBJ2-5
CASSPYSSDNEKLFF	TRBV18	TRBJ1-4
CASRPTGGADYGYTF	TRBV5-6	TRBJ1-2
CASSILGQGQGEAFF	TRBV19	TRBJ1-1
CASSLRTTGFAKPLETQYF	TRBV5-1	TRBJ2-5
CASAGKPYEQYF	TRBV19	TRBJ2-7
CASSQDPAGLEKLFF	TRBV14	TRBJ1-4
CASSIGRGIYEQYF	TRBV14	TRBJ2-7
CASSGTRQRYGYTF	TRBV5-8	TRBJ1-2
CASSPLWSSGLQETQYF	TRBV27	TRBJ2-5
CASRKGLAGEETQYF	TRBV6-1	TRBJ2-5
CASSYRGPLPEYF	TRBV6-5	TRBJ2-7
CASSLPGTIHNEQFF	TRBV7-9	TRBJ2-1
CASSQGISGGGYEQYF	TRBV4-3	TRBJ2-7
CASSLAPVGGQTDTQYF	TRBV5-4	TRBJ2-3
CATSRDSRGNTEAFF	TRBV15	TRBJ1-1
CASSGTALGYTF	TRBV2	TRBJ1-2